Each of the 15 T cell receptor beta chains below was sequenced from the same sample in a study of spatial heterogeneity in lung cancer. The time point is: sample taken at primary tumor resection. Unsorted samples of tumor, nontumor lung or frozen PBMC had their whole RNA sequenced. TCRdb processed the 5' RACE reads anew with MiXCR; each CDR3 protein has one entry. Of around 60,000 distinct CDR3 sequences detected, less than 10% appear once; the ten largest clones hold more than 13%. The material sequenced was PBMCs, taken at surgery. The receptors come from a female donor with early-stage non-small cell lung cancer.

On this clonotype: Being one base from a much bigger clone, this may be a read error. This chain links TRBV2 with TRBJ2-7; D is unclear. The CDR3 covers 12 residues. In germline, CDR1 is SNHLY, CDR2 FYNNEI. Trimming took 5 bases from V and 3 from J, leaving 8 bases between them. CDR3 in amino acids: CASSKPGYEQYV. CDR3 nucleotide sequence: TGTGCCAGCAGTAAACCCGGCTACGAGCAGTACGTC.

Many counts were recorded for this clonotype. The chain has TRBV11-3 and TRBJ2-2, with 8 nucleotides matching TRBD2. This CDR3 contains 14 residues. Germline V lookup: CDR1 SGHNT, CDR2 YENEEA. V shed 5 bases, J shed 4 bases, and the junction held 3 bases outside the gene matches. CDR3 sequence (DNA): TGTGCCAGCAGCCCGACTAGCGTCACCGGGGAGCTGTTTTTT. As protein: CASSPTSVTGELFF.

Only a few counts were recorded for this clonotype. The rearrangement uses TRBV24-1 and TRBJ2-5, with TRBD1 identical over 7 bases. With V trimmed by 3 bases and J by 2 bases, 2 bases remained unmatched. The germline CDR1 and CDR2 sequences are KGHDR and SFDVKD. This CDR3 contains 14 residues. In DNA form, the CDR3 reads TGTGCCACCAGTGATGGACAGGCTCAAGAGACCCAGTACTTC. Protein product: CATSDGQAQETQYF.

In this sample, this clonotype turned up a few times. The chain combines TRBV11-3 with TRBJ2-3; D is uncertain. CDR1 is SGHNT, CDR2 YENEEA, per germline. The CDR3 contains 16 residues. V lost 4 bases to trimming and J lost 0 bases, with 14 bases between them. Written as DNA, the CDR3 is TGTGCCAGCAGCTCCCGGCGGTCGGCTAGCACAGATACGCAGTATTTT. It encodes CASSSRRSASTDTQYF.

The chain couples TRBV7-8 to TRBJ2-7; D is undetermined. The CDR3 runs to 14 residues. V lost 5 bases and J lost 1, with 12 bases in between. Germline assignment: CDR1 SGHVS and CDR2 FQNEAQ. The DNA for the CDR3 is TGTGCCAGCAGCGCCCCAACAGTTTCCTACGAGCAGTACTTC. Residues: CASSAPTVSYEQYF.

The chain couples TRBV10-3 to TRBJ1-1, with TRBD1 matching 7 bases. The V gene end was trimmed by 7 bases and the J gene end by 5 bases; junction bases not matched to a gene: 10. The length of the CDR3 is 14 residues. From germline, CDR1 is ENHRY and CDR2 SYGVKD. CDR3 DNA sequence: TGTGCCATCAATCCGGGACAGCCCGGTACTGAAGCTTTCTTT. This sequence encodes CAINPGQPGTEAFF.

This clonotype was found a few times. This chain uses TRBV14 with TRBJ1-4; D perhaps matches TRBD1 (6 bases). This CDR3 contains 14 residues. CDR1 and CDR2 (germline): SGHDN, FVKESK. V was cut by 4 bases and J by 5 bases, with 11 bases left in between. The CDR3 DNA reads as TGTGCCAGCAGCCGAGCGGGGGCCAATGAAAAACTGTTTTTT. This translates into CASSRAGANEKLFF.

The chain couples TRBV3-1 to TRBJ2-3; 7 bases align to TRBD2. Germline values: CDR1 LGHDT, CDR2 YNNKEL (reference sequence). The CDR3 sequence is 12 residues long. V lost 5 bases, J lost 5 bases, and 1 base stayed unmatched. For the CDR3, the DNA is TGTGCCAGCAGCGGGGGGGGAGATACGCAGTATTTT. This translates into CASSGGGDTQYF.

The V gene is TRBV19, the J gene TRBJ2-6; 7 nucleotides agree with TRBD2. The trim removed 6 bases at V and 2 bases at J, leaving 7 bases unmatched. The CDR3 is 16 residues long. Germline V gives CDR1 LNHDA, CDR2 SQIVND (reference sequence). The CDR3 region is CASRREGSTGANVLTF. The CDR3 nucleotides read TGTGCCAGTAGAAGGGAGGGTAGCACTGGGGCCAACGTCCTGACTTTC.

The table lists this clonotype with many counts. The chain combines TRBV12-3 or TRBV12-4 with TRBJ2-2; the D gene could be TRBD1 or TRBD2 (5 bases each). The germline V and J ends were trimmed by 7 bases and 7 bases, with 22 bases remaining between them. This CDR3 region has 16 residues. In DNA, the CDR3 is TGTGCCAGCAACCCCCCCGGGGCCTCCGGAGACGGGGAGCTGTTTTTT. Translated, it gives CASNPPGASGDGELFF.

This clonotype was counted only a few times. V and J are TRBV3-1 and TRBJ2-1; the D is unclear. The germline V gene has CDR1 LGHDT and CDR2 YNNKEL (reference sequence). The CDR3 runs to 11 residues. The germline V and J ends were trimmed by 1 base and 9 bases, with 4 bases remaining between them. This CDR3 is CASSQGLEQFF. The CDR3 DNA is TGTGCCAGCAGCCAAGGGCTTGAGCAGTTCTTC.

The chain uses TRBV5-1 and TRBJ2-1; a possible D gene is TRBD2 (6 bases). Germline V gene sequence: CDR1 SGHRS, CDR2 YFSETQ. Trimming took 2 bases from V and 0 from J, leaving 12 bases between them. There are 16 residues in the CDR3. CDR3 in DNA: TGCGCCAGCAGCTTATTAGCGGAGGTCTCCTACAATGAGCAGTTCTTC. Translation: CASSLLAEVSYNEQFF.

In its sample, this clonotype was seen a few times. V is TRBV6-5 and J is TRBJ1-5, with D uncertain. The CDR3 extends over 16 amino acids. Trimming took off 0 bases at V and 6 bases at J, with 15 bases between the two ends. The germline CDR1 and CDR2 sequences are MNHEY and SVGAGI. CDR3 amino acids: CASSYSRAVAGQPQHF. The CDR3 region has the DNA TGTGCCAGCAGTTACTCCCGAGCCGTGGCGGGTCAGCCCCAGCATTTT.

This clonotype was detected a few times. The chain couples TRBV19 to TRBJ1-1, with D possibly being TRBD1 (6 bases). Germline lookup yields CDR1 LNHDA and CDR2 SQIVND (reference sequence). The CDR3 consists of 13 residues. Trimming left V 3 bases short and J 6 bases short, with 11 bases between. The DNA of the CDR3 is TGTGCCAGTAGTATCCCAGGGGAGGCTGAAGCTTTCTTT. Protein product: CASSIPGEAEAFF.

This sequence joins TRBV27 and TRBJ2-1; tentative D call: TRBD2 (6 bases). Looked up from germline, CDR1 is MNHEY and CDR2 is SMNVEV (reference sequence). Trimming cost V 1 base and J 8 bases, with 24 bases left between them. CDR3 length: 18 residues. The CDR3 region has the DNA TGTGCCAGCAGTTTATGGGCGCTAGGCGGGGCGCCCTCCGATGAGCAGTTCTTC. Residues: CASSLWALGGAPSDEQFF.